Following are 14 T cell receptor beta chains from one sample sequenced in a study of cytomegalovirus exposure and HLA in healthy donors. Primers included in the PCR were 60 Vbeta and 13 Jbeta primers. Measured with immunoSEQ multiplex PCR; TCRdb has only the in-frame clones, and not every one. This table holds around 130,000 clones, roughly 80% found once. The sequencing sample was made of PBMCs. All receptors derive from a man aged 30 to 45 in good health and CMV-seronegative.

CDR3 nucleotides: TGTGCCAGCAGCGTCCGGACAGGGGAGACCTACGAGCAGTACTTC. Translating gives CASSVRTGETYEQYF. This chain uses TRBV9 with TRBJ2-7; 9 bases are a match to TRBD1. V trimming: 2 bases; J trimming: 2 bases; junction bases outside the gene matches: 5. Per germline, CDR1 SGDLS and CDR2 YYNGEE. The CDR3 totals 15 residues.

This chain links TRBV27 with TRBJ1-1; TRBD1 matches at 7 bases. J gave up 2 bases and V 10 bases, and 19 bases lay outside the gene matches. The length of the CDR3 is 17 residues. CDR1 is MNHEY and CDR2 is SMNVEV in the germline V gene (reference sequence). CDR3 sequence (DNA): TGTGCCACCTCTAGGAACAGGGGTGGGTTTTTCAACACTGAAGCTTTCTTT. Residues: CATSRNRGGFFNTEAFF.

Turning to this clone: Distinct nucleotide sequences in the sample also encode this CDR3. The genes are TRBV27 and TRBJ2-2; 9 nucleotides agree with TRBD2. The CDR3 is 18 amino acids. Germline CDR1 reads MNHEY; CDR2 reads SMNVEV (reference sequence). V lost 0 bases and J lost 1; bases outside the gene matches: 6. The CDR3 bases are TGTGCCAGCAGTTTATCTAAGCGGGGGGACTGGAACACCGGGGAGCTGTTTTTT. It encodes CASSLSKRGDWNTGELFF.

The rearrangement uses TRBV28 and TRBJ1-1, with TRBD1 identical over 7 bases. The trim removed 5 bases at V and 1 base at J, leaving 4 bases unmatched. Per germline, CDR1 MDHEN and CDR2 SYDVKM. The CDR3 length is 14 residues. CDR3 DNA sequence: TGTGCCAGCAGTGCCCCAGGGGGGAACACTGAAGCTTTCTTT. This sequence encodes CASSAPGGNTEAFF.

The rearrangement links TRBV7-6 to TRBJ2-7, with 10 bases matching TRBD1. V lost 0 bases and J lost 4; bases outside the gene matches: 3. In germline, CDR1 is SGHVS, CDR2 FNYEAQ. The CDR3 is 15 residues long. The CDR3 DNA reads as TGTGCCAGCAGCTTAGCTGGACAGGGGGAGTACGAGCAGTACTTC. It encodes CASSLAGQGEYEQYF.

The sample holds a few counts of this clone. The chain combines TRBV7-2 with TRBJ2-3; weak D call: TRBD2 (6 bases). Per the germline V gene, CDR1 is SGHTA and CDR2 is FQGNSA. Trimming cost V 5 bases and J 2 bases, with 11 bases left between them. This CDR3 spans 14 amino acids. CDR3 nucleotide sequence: TGTGCCAGCAGCCGGGAGTCCTTCACAGATACGCAGTATTTT. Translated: CASSRESFTDTQYF.

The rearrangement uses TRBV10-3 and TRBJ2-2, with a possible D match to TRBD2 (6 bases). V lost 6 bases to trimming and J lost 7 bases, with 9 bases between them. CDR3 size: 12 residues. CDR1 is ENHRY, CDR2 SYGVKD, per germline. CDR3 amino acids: CAISETSGELFF. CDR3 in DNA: TGTGCCATCAGCGAGACTAGCGGGGAGCTGTTTTTT.

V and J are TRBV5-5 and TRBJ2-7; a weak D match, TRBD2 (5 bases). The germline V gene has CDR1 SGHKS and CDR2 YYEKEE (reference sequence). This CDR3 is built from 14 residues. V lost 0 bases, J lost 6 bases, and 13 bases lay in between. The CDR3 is CASSLGAGGGEQYF. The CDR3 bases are TGTGCCAGCAGCTTGGGGGCTGGAGGTGGCGAGCAGTACTTC.

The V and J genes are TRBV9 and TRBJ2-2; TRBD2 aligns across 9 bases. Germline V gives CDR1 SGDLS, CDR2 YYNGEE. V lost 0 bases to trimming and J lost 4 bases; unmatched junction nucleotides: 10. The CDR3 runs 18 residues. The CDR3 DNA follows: TGTGCCAGCAGCGTAGATCTTGCGGGGGGGCTGGGCACCGGGGAGCTGTTTTTT. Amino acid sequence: CASSVDLAGGLGTGELFF.

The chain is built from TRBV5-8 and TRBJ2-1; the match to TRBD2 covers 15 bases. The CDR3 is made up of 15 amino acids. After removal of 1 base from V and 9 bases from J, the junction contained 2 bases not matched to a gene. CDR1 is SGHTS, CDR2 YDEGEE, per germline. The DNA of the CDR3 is TGTGCCAGCAGCTTGACGGGACTAGCGGGGGGTGAGCAGTTCTTC. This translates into CASSLTGLAGGEQFF. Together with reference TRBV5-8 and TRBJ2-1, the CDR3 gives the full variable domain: EAGVTQSPTHLIKTRGQQATLRCSPISGHTSVYWYQQALGLGLQFLLWYDEGEERNRGNFPPRFSGRQFPNYSSELNVNALELEDSALYLCASSLTGLAGGEQFFGPGTRLTVL.

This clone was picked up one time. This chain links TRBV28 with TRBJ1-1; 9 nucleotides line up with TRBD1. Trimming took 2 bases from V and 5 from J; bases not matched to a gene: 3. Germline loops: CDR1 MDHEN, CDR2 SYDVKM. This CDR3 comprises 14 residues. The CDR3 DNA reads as TGTGCCAGCAGTTTAACAGGGGGCGATACTGAAGCTTTCTTT. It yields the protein CASSLTGGDTEAFF. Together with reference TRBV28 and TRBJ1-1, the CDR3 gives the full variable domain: DVKVTQSSRYLVKRTGEKVFLECVQDMDHENMFWYRQDPGLGLRLIYFSYDVKMKEKGDIPEGYSVSREKKERFSLILESASTNQTSMYLCASSLTGGDTEAFFGQGTRLTVV.

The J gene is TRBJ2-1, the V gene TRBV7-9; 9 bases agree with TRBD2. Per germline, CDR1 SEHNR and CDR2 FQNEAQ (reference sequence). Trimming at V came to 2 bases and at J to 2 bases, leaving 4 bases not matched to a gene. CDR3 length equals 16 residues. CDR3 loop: CASSLSLAGTYNEQFF. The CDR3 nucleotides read TGTGCCAGCAGCTTAAGCCTAGCGGGGACCTACAATGAGCAGTTCTTC.

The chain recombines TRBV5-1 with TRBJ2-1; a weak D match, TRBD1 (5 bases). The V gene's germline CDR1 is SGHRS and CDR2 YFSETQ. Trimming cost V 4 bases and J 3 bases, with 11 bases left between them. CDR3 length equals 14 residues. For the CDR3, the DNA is TGCGCCAGCAGCCGTGACAGCCGCTACAATGAGCAGTTCTTC. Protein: CASSRDSRYNEQFF.

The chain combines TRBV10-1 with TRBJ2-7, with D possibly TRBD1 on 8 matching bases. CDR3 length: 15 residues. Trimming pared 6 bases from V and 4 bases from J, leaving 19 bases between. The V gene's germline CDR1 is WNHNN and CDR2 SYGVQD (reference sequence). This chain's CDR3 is CASSGPHRGGYEQYF. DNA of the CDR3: TGCGCCAGCAGCGGACCCCACAGGGGGGGTTACGAGCAGTACTTC.